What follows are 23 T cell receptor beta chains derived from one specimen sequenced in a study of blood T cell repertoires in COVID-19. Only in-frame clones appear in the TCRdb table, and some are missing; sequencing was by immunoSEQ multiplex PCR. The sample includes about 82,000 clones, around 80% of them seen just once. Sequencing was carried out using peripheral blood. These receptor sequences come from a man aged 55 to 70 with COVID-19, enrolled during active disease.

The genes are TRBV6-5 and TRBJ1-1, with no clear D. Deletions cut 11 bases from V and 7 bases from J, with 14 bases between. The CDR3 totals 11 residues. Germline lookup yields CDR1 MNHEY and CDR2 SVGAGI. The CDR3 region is CAVYGLFEAFF. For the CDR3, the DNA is TGTGCCGTCTATGGACTGTTTGAAGCTTTCTTT.

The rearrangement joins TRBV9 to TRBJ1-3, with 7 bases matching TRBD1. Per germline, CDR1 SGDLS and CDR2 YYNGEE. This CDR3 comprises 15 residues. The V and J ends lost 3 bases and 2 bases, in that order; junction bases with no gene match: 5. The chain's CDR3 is CASSGQGATGNTIYF. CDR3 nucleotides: TGTGCCAGCAGCGGACAGGGAGCGACTGGAAACACCATATATTTT.

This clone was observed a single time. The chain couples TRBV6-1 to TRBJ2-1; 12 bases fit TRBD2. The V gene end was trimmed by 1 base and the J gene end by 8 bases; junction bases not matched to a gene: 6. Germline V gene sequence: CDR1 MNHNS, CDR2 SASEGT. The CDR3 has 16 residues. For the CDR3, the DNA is TGTGCCAGCAGTGAAGGGCCTAGCGGGGGGGTGGATGAGCAGTTCTTC. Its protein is CASSEGPSGGVDEQFF.

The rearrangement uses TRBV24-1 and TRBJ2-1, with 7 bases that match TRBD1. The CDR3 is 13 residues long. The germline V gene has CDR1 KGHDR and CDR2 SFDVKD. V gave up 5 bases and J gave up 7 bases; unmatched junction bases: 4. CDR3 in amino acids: CATSGAGGNEQFF. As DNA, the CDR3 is TGTGCCACCAGTGGGGCAGGGGGTAATGAGCAGTTCTTC.

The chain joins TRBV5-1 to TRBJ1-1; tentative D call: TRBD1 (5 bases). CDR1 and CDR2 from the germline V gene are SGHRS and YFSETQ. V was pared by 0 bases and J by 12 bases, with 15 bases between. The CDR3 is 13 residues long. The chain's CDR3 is CASSLDTGLTTFF. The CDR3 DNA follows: TGCGCCAGCAGCTTGGATACAGGCCTCACAACTTTCTTT.

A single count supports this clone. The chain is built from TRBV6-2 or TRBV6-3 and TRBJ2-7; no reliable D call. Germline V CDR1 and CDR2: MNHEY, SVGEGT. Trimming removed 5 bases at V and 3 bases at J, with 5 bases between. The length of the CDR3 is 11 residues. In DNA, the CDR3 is TGTGCCAGCAGTCGCGACTACGAGCAGTACTTC. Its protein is CASSRDYEQYF.

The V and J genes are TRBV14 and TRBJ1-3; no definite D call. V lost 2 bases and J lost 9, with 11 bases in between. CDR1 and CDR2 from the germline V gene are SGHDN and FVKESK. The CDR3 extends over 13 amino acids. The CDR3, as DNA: TGTGCCAGCAGCCAAAAACTCGGAGGCACCATATATTTT. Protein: CASSQKLGGTIYF.

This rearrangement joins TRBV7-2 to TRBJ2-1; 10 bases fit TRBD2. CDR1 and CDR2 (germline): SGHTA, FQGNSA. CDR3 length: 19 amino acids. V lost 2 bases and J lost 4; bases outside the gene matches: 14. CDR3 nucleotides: TGTGCCAGCAGCTTATTTGGCGGCGGAGCGGGAGGGAGGTACAATGAGCAGTTCTTC. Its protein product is CASSLFGGGAGGRYNEQFF.

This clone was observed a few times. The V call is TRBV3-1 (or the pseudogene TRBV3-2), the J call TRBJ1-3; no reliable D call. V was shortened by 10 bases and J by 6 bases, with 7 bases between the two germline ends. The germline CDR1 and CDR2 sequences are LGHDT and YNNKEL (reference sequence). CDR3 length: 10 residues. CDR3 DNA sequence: TGTGCCACGGGGTTAAACACCATATATTTT. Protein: CATGLNTIYF.

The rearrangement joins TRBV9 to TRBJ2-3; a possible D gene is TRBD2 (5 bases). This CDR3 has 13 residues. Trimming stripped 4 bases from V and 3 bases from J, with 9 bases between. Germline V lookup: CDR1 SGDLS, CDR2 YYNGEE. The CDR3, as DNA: TGTGCCAGCAGCCGAGGGCCAACAGATACGCAGTATTTT. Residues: CASSRGPTDTQYF.

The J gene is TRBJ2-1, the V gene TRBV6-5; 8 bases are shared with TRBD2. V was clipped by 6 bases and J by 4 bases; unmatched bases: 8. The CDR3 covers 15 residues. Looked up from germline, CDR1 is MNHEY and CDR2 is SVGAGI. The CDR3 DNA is TGTGCCAGCAGCCGCGTAACGGGGGGGTACAATGAGCAGTTCTTC. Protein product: CASSRVTGGYNEQFF.

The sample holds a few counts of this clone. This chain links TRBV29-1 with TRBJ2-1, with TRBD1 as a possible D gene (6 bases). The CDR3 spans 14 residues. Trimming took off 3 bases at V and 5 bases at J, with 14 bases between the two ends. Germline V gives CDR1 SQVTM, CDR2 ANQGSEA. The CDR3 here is CSVDSLQGDNEQFF. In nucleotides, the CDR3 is TGCAGCGTTGATTCCTTACAGGGAGACAATGAGCAGTTCTTC.

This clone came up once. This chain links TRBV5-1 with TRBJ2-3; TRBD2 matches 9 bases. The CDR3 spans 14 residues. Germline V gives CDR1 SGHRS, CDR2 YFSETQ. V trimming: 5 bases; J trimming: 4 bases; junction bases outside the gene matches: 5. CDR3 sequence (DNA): TGCGCCAGCAGGCTAGCGGGAAATGCAGATACGCAGTATTTT. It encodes CASRLAGNADTQYF.

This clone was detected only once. CDR3 coding DNA: TGTGCCATCAGTGATCGCCACAGGGGGCGGACAGATACGCAGTATTTT. Its protein is CAISDRHRGRTDTQYF. The rearrangement uses TRBV10-3 and TRBJ2-3; 9 nucleotides agree with TRBD1. V was pared by 3 bases and J by 3 bases, with 7 bases of the junction left unmatched. Germline V gene lookup returns CDR1 ENHRY and CDR2 SYGVKD. CDR3 length: 16 residues.

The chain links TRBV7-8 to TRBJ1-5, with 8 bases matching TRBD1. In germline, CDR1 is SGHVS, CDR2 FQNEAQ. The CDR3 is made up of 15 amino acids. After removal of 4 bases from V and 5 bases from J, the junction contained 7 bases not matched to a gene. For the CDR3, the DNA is TGTGCCAGCAGCTCCACGACAGGGGTTGATCAGCCCCAGCATTTT. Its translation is CASSSTTGVDQPQHF. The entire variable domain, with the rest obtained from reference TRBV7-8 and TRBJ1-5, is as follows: GAGVSQSPRYKVAKRGQDVALRCDPISGHVSLFWYQQALGQGPEFLTYFQNEAQLDKSGLPSDRFFAERPEGSVSTLKIQRTQQEDSAVYLCASSSTTGVDQPQHFGDGTRLSIL.

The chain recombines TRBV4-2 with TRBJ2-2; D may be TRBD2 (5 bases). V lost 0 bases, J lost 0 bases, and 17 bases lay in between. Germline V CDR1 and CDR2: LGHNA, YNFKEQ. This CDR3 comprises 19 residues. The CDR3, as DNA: TGTGCCAGCAGCCAAGATGGGCTCGGGAACTTCGCGAACACCGGGGAGCTGTTTTTT. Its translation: CASSQDGLGNFANTGELFF.

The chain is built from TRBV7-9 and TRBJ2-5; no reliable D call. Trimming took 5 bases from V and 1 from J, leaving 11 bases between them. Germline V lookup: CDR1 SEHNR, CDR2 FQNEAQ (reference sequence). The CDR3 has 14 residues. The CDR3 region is CASSQLSIQETQYF. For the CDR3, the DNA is TGTGCCAGCAGCCAACTTAGTATCCAAGAGACCCAGTACTTC.

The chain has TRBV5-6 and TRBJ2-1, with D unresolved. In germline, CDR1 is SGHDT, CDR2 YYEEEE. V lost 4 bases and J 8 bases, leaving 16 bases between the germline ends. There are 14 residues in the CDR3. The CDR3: CASSRTLTSDEQFF. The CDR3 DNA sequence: TGTGCCAGCAGCCGAACCCTCACATCCGATGAGCAGTTCTTC. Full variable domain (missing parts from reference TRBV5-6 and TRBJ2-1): DAGVTQSPTHLIKTRGQQVTLRCSPKSGHDTVSWYQQALGQGPQFIFQYYEEEERQRGNFPDRFSGHQFPNYSSELNVNALLLGDSALYLCASSRTLTSDEQFFGPGTRLTVL.

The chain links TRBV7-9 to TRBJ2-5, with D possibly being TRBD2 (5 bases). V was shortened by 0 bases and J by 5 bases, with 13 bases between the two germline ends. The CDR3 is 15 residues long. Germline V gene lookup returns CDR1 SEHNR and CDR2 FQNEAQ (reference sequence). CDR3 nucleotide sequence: TGTGCCAGCAGCTTAGCGAAAAGCGGTCTGGAGACCCAGTACTTC. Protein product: CASSLAKSGLETQYF.

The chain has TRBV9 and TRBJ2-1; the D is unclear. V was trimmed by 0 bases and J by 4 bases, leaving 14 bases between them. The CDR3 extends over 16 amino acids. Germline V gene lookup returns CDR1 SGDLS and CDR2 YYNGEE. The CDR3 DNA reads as TGTGCCAGCAGCGTAGGTTCAGGCTTATCGTACAATGAGCAGTTCTTC. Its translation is CASSVGSGLSYNEQFF.

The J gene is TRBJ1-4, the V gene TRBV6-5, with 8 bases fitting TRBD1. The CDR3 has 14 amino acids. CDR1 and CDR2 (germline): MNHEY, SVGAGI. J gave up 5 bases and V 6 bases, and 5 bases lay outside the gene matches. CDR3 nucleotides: TGTGCCAGCAGCGACAGGGGCTACAATGAAAAACTGTTTTTT. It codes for CASSDRGYNEKLFF.

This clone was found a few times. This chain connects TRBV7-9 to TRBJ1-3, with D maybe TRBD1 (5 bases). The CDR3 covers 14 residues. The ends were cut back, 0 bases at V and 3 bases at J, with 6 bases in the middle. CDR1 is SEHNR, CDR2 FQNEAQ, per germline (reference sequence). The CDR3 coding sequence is TGTGCCAGCAGCTTAGCAGGGGATGGAAACACCATATATTTT. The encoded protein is CASSLAGDGNTIYF.

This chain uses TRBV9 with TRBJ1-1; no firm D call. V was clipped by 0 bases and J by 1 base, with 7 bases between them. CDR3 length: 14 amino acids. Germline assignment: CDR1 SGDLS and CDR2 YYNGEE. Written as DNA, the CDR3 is TGTGCCAGCAGCGTAGATGGAGGGAACACTGAAGCTTTCTTT. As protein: CASSVDGGNTEAFF.